The 30 T cell receptor beta chains in this list originate from one sample, sequenced in a study of blood T cell repertoires in COVID-19 (dated by TCRdb to the early 2020s). The library was prepared using the immunoSEQ multiplex PCR assay. TCRdb re-hosts the immuneACCESS table, in-frame sequences only. Its copies lack some clones; in the studies checked, an unresolved V gene accounts for under half of them, and the cause for the rest is not known. Within this sample are some 220,000 clones, with roughly 90% of them counted one time only. The ten largest clonotypes hold about 2.6% of the sample. Sequencing input: PBMCs or T cells enriched from blood (not recorded which). The receptors come from a woman in her twenties or thirties who had recovered from COVID-19.

The V call is TRBV28, the J call TRBJ2-5; tentative D call: TRBD2 (6 bases). CDR1 is MDHEN and CDR2 is SYDVKM in the germline V gene. The CDR3 covers 16 residues. V lost 1 base, J lost 2 bases, and 14 bases lay in between. Written as DNA, the CDR3 is TGTGCCAGCAGTTTATTAGGCGGGAATGATCAAGAGACCCAGTACTTC. Translation: CASSLLGGNDQETQYF. Based on the CDR3 plus reference TRBV28 and TRBJ2-5, the full variable domain is DVKVTQSSRYLVKRTGEKVFLECVQDMDHENMFWYRQDPGLGLRLIYFSYDVKMKEKGDIPEGYSVSREKKERFSLILESASTNQTSMYLCASSLLGGNDQETQYFGPGTRLLVL.

The chain joins TRBV6-5 to TRBJ1-1, with D hard to call. V was pared by 11 bases and J by 2 bases, with 21 bases between. Germline-derived CDR1 and CDR2 are MNHEY and SVGAGI. The CDR3 loop spans 15 amino acids. CDR3 loop: CASMLVAGINTEAFF. The CDR3 nucleotides are TGTGCCTCAATGTTAGTGGCGGGGATTAACACTGAAGCTTTCTTT.

The chain employs TRBV11-1 and TRBJ2-7, with D possibly matching TRBD1 (5 bases). Germline V gives CDR1 SGHAT, CDR2 FQDESV (reference sequence). This CDR3 has 13 residues. Trimming pared 5 bases from V and 3 bases from J, leaving 11 bases between. CDR3 bases: TGTGCCAGCAGCAAAGGACATAACTACGAGCAGTACTTC. Protein product: CASSKGHNYEQYF.

This sequence joins TRBV7-2 and TRBJ2-7; TRBD2 agrees at 14 bases. Unmatched junction bases numbered 8, after V lost 5 bases and J lost 5 bases. The CDR3 covers 16 residues. Germline V gives CDR1 SGHTA, CDR2 FQGNSA. The DNA for the CDR3 is TGTGCCAGCAGCCCTCGACTAGCGGGGGGGCTCAACGAGCAGTACTTC. This encodes CASSPRLAGGLNEQYF.

The chain has TRBV3-1 (or the pseudogene TRBV3-2) and TRBJ2-5, with 15 bases fitting TRBD2. Germline CDR1 is LGHDT and CDR2 is YNNKEL (reference sequence). V lost 2 bases to trimming and J lost 4 bases; unmatched junction nucleotides: 8. CDR3 length equals 18 residues. In DNA, the CDR3 is TGTGCCAGCAGCCAACCGGGACTAGCGGGGGGCCGGGGAGAGACCCAGTACTTC. Translating gives CASSQPGLAGGRGETQYF.

CDR3 DNA sequence: TGCGCCAGCAGCCCGACTAGTCGGAACACAGATACGCAGTATTTT. Translated: CASSPTSRNTDTQYF. This chain joins TRBV5-1 and TRBJ2-3; the D gene is possibly TRBD2 (6 bases). Germline assignment: CDR1 SGHRS and CDR2 YFSETQ. Trimming removed 4 bases from V and 2 bases from J, with 14 bases in between. The CDR3 covers 15 residues.

This rearrangement joins TRBV25-1 to TRBJ1-2; a possible D gene is TRBD1 (6 bases). This CDR3 spans 14 amino acids. Deletions cut 5 bases from V and 4 bases from J, with 14 bases between. Germline CDR1 and CDR2: MGHDK and SYGVNS. CDR3 sequence: CASSPTGRLYGYTF. The DNA of the CDR3 is TGTGCCAGCAGTCCTACAGGGAGACTCTATGGCTACACCTTC.

The chain is built from TRBV19 and TRBJ2-3, with 7 bases fitting TRBD1. Germline CDR1 and CDR2: LNHDA and SQIVND (reference sequence). The CDR3 runs to 14 residues. V was clipped by 4 bases and J by 6 bases; unmatched bases: 7. The CDR3: CASSKEGAWDTQYF. The CDR3 coding sequence is TGTGCCAGTAGTAAAGAGGGGGCCTGGGATACGCAGTATTTT.

The CDR3 DNA is TGCAGTGCTGCCCGGGACAGGGCCTACACCTTC. Its translation: CSAARDRAYTF. The chain employs TRBV20-1 and TRBJ1-2; TRBD1 matches 9 bases. The CDR3 is made up of 11 amino acids. V lost 5 bases, J lost 10 bases, and 5 bases stayed unmatched. Germline V gene lookup returns CDR1 DFQATT and CDR2 SNEGSKA (reference sequence).

The chain recombines TRBV5-4 with TRBJ1-4; 7 bases line up with TRBD1. V was pared by 5 bases and J by 0 bases, with 4 bases of the junction left unmatched. The CDR3 sequence is 15 residues long. Per germline, CDR1 SGHNT and CDR2 YYREEE (reference sequence). The CDR3 DNA reads TGTGCCAGCAGTAACAGGGGTGCAACTAATGAAAAACTGTTTTTT. Protein: CASSNRGATNEKLFF. The whole variable domain, filled in from reference TRBV5-4 and TRBJ1-4, reads ETGVTQSPTHLIKTRGQQVTLRCSSQSGHNTVSWYQQALGQGPQFIFQYYREEENGRGNFPPRFSGLQFPNYSSELNVNALELDDSALYLCASSNRGATNEKLFFGSGTQLSVL.

The chain carries TRBV4-1 and TRBJ1-5; perhaps TRBD1 as D (5 bases). Germline assignment: CDR1 MGHRA and CDR2 YSYEKL. The CDR3 is 15 amino acids. V was clipped by 1 base and J by 7 bases, with 14 bases between them. The CDR3 here is CASSQGAGDYQPQHF. CDR3 bases: TGCGCCAGCAGCCAAGGGGCGGGGGACTACCAGCCCCAGCATTTT.

This chain connects TRBV5-1 to TRBJ1-6; possible D gene TRBD1, 6 bases. CDR1 SGHRS and CDR2 YFSETQ come from the germline V gene. This CDR3 region has 18 residues. V lost 0 bases, J lost 4 bases, and 17 bases lay in between. This CDR3 is CASSLGATGPLYNSPLHF. For the CDR3, the DNA is TGCGCCAGCAGCTTGGGGGCCACAGGGCCGCTATATAATTCACCCCTCCACTTT.

The rearrangement links TRBV7-3 to TRBJ2-1; TRBD2 matches 8 bases. There are 17 residues in the CDR3. Germline trimming cut 2 bases from V and 4 bases from J; bases unmatched to any gene: 10. CDR1 SGHTA and CDR2 FQGTGA come from the germline V gene. CDR3 sequence (DNA): TGTGCCAGCAGCTTAGGACATGGCGGGGGGATATACAATGAGCAGTTCTTC. Translated, it gives CASSLGHGGGIYNEQFF.

This clone turned up a few times. This chain links TRBV6-2 or TRBV6-3 with TRBJ2-3; D is unclear. The CDR3 is 15 amino acids. Germline V gene data show CDR1 as MNHEY and CDR2 as SVGEGT. The ends were cut back, 0 bases at V and 2 bases at J, with 9 bases in the middle. This chain's CDR3 is CASSYSSVPTDTQYF. In DNA, the CDR3 is TGTGCCAGCAGTTACTCGTCGGTGCCCACAGATACGCAGTATTTT.

The chain carries TRBV14 and TRBJ1-4, with D unclear. Deletions cut 6 bases from V and 2 bases from J, with 16 bases between. Germline V CDR1 and CDR2: SGHDN, FVKESK. The CDR3 runs to 16 residues. CDR3 region: CASRSGGYATNEKLFF. The DNA of the CDR3 is TGTGCCAGCAGATCAGGAGGGTATGCGACTAATGAAAAACTGTTTTTT. The variable domain in full, with the rest retrieved from reference TRBV14 and TRBJ1-4, is EAGVTQFPSHSVIEKGQTVTLRCDPISGHDNLYWYRRVMGKEIKFLLHFVKESKQDESGMPNNRFLAERTGGTYSTLKVQPAELEDSGVYFCASRSGGYATNEKLFFGSGTQLSVL.

The chain employs TRBV11-1 and TRBJ2-7, with 8 bases lining up with TRBD1. Germline CDR1 and CDR2: SGHAT and FQDESV (reference sequence). Trimming cost V 4 bases and J 4 bases; bases outside gene matches: 6. This CDR3 comprises 14 residues. The CDR3 region is CASSWTGSSYEQYF. CDR3 DNA sequence: TGTGCCAGCAGCTGGACAGGGAGCTCGTACGAGCAGTACTTC.

V is TRBV4-1 and J is TRBJ2-7; possibly TRBD2 for D (6 bases). V gave up 3 bases and J gave up 7 bases, with 19 bases separating them. This CDR3 has 15 residues. Germline assignment: CDR1 MGHRA and CDR2 YSYEKL. The CDR3 DNA follows: TGCGCCAGCAGCCATTCCCAGGCCTCCGGGGGAGAGCAGTACTTC. Translation gives CASSHSQASGGEQYF.

The V gene is TRBV4-1, the J gene TRBJ2-1; no clear D gene. Germline CDR1 is MGHRA and CDR2 is YSYEKL. The V end was cut by 0 bases, the J end by 5 bases, with 8 bases between. The CDR3 has 14 amino acids. This CDR3 reads CASSQDLQDNEQFF. In nucleotides, the CDR3 is TGCGCCAGCAGCCAAGATTTGCAGGACAATGAGCAGTTCTTC.

V gene TRBV5-6 combines with J gene TRBJ2-1; 12 bases are shared with TRBD2. Germline V gene data show CDR1 as SGHDT and CDR2 as YYEEEE. The CDR3 totals 16 residues. V gave up 5 bases and J gave up 4 bases; unmatched junction bases: 7. CDR3 DNA: TGTGCCAGCAGGGAGACTAGCGGGGGCGCTTACAATGAGCAGTTCTTC. This sequence encodes CASRETSGGAYNEQFF.

CDR3 DNA: TGCGCCAGCAGCCCCCCCCCGGGAACACTCCAGGGGAGCGAAGCTTTCTTT. Protein sequence: CASSPPPGTLQGSEAFF. The V and J genes are TRBV4-3 and TRBJ1-1; maybe TRBD1 (6 bases). V was trimmed by 4 bases and J by 8 bases, leaving 26 bases between them. Per the germline V gene, CDR1 is LGHNA and CDR2 is YSLEER. The CDR3 extends over 17 amino acids.

The rearrangement links TRBV4-3 to TRBJ1-4, with 7 nucleotides matching TRBD1. Trimming cost V 3 bases and J 7 bases; bases outside gene matches: 5. CDR1 and CDR2 from the germline V gene are LGHNA and YSLEER. The CDR3 has 14 amino acids. The CDR3 coding sequence is TGCGCCAGCAGCCACGACAGGGCCGGTGAAAAACTGTTTTTT. This sequence encodes CASSHDRAGEKLFF.

CDR3 nucleotides: TGCGCCAGCAGCCAGGGTCGGGGGGGCCGTGAGACCCAGTACTTC. This gives the protein CASSQGRGGRETQYF. The genes are TRBV4-3 and TRBJ2-5, with TRBD2 matching over 8 bases. CDR1 is LGHNA and CDR2 is YSLEER in the germline V gene. The CDR3 has 15 amino acids. Trimming at V came to 3 bases and at J to 5 bases, leaving 8 bases not matched to a gene.

The chain is built from TRBV7-3 and TRBJ2-7; a possible D gene is TRBD1 (6 bases). The CDR3 covers 14 residues. CDR1 and CDR2 (germline): SGHTA, FQGTGA. V gave up 1 base and J gave up 5 bases, with 12 bases separating them. CDR3 sequence: CASSLNPGDHEQYF. The CDR3 DNA is TGTGCCAGCAGCTTAAACCCAGGGGACCACGAGCAGTACTTC.

The rearrangement joins TRBV10-3 to TRBJ2-1, with TRBD2 matching over 8 bases. The germline CDR1 and CDR2 sequences are ENHRY and SYGVKD. The ends lost 0 bases at V and 5 bases at J; junction bases unmatched: 18. This CDR3 region has 20 residues. CDR3 coding DNA: TGTGCCATCAGTGAGTCAACGCTACGATCCAGCGGGGGTTACGACAATGAGCAGTTCTTC. Translation gives CAISESTLRSSGGYDNEQFF.

The V and J genes are TRBV6-2 or TRBV6-3 and TRBJ1-5; possible D gene TRBD1, 5 bases. Germline V CDR1 and CDR2: MNHEY, SVGEGT. The CDR3 has 18 amino acids. The V end lost 2 bases, the J end lost 0 bases, and 17 bases lay between the germline ends. CDR3 protein: CASSYTRRGGYSNQPQHF. Written as DNA, the CDR3 is TGTGCCAGCAGTTACACCCGGAGGGGAGGGTATAGCAATCAGCCCCAGCATTTT.

The genes are TRBV29-1 and TRBJ2-6; D possibly corresponds to TRBD2 (6 bases). Germline loops: CDR1 SQVTM, CDR2 ANQGSEA. The CDR3 runs 17 residues. Trimming stripped 6 bases from V and 3 bases from J, with 21 bases between. CDR3 sequence: CSVPPGPGVVGANVLTF. CDR3 nucleotides: TGCAGCGTCCCCCCAGGGCCGGGGGTAGTTGGGGCCAACGTCCTGACTTTC.

This clone was counted only a few times. The chain is built from TRBV24-1 and TRBJ2-3; D might be TRBD1 (5 bases). V lost 5 bases and J 4 bases, leaving 9 bases between the germline ends. The germline CDR1 and CDR2 sequences are KGHDR and SFDVKD. CDR3 size: 13 residues. CDR3 loop: CATSARGSDTQYF. The CDR3 DNA follows: TGTGCCACCAGTGCTAGGGGCTCAGATACGCAGTATTTT.

The genes are TRBV9 and TRBJ1-4, with 7 bases identical to TRBD1. The CDR3 extends over 15 amino acids. Per germline, CDR1 SGDLS and CDR2 YYNGEE. The V segment lost 4 bases and the J segment 7 bases; nucleotides outside the gene matches: 10. CDR3 residues: CASSLGAGGIEKLFF. The CDR3 DNA reads TGTGCCAGCAGCTTAGGTGCAGGGGGGATTGAAAAACTGTTTTTT.

The V call is TRBV12-5, the J call TRBJ2-7, with 13 bases lining up with TRBD2. The trim removed 1 base at V and 1 base at J, leaving 4 bases unmatched. The CDR3 spans 17 residues. From germline, CDR1 is LGHNT and CDR2 FRNRAP. The CDR3 nucleotides read TGTGCTAGTGGTTTGGCCACTAGCGGGGGGGTGTCCTACGAGCAGTACTTC. This sequence encodes CASGLATSGGVSYEQYF.

This sequence joins TRBV27 and TRBJ1-6, with 8 bases identical to TRBD1. CDR3 length: 17 amino acids. Germline V gene data show CDR1 as MNHEY and CDR2 as SMNVEV (reference sequence). V was pared by 6 bases and J by 6 bases, with 13 bases of the junction left unmatched. CDR3: CASSIFAGQGLNSPLHF. The DNA for the CDR3 is TGTGCCAGCAGCATATTCGCAGGACAGGGACTTAATTCACCCCTCCACTTT.